The present T cell receptor (beta chain) was sequenced within a study of T-cell memory formation after mild COVID-19. Note on this clonotype: The target antigen is unknown.

Study-wide results and limits: Clones that contracted clustered mainly in CM and EM if CD4+ and in EMRA if CD8+. Some SARS-CoV-2-responding clones were already detected in memory before infection.

The CDR3 contains 15 residues. Losses at the gene ends were 5 bases for V and 8 bases for J; bases not matched to a gene: 11. CDR1 and CDR2 (germline): MNHEY, SVGAGI. TCRdb called the 5' RACE reads again in MiXCR, with one record for every CDR3 protein. The sample consists of fewer than 700,000 distinct CDR3 sequences, 20% to 25% of them appearing once. This rearrangement joins TRBV6-5 to TRBJ2-1; TRBD2 aligns across 8 bases. The clonotype was recovered from an adult woman who had mild COVID-19 (a few samples of this study predate the infection). Cell type and time point are not known. Specimen: PBMCs or a T cell subset sorted from them (not recorded which). The CDR3 DNA reads TGTGCCAGCAGTCCGGCCAGCGGGAGACAGGATGAGCAGTTCTTC. Translation: CASSPASGRQDEQFF.